The entry below describes one T cell receptor beta chain. The data stem from a study of T cell changes during pregnancy in multiple sclerosis. CDR3 length equals 15 residues. Germline V CDR1 and CDR2: PRHDT, FYEKMQ (reference sequence). The ends lost 5 bases at V and 4 bases at J; junction bases unmatched: 4. The table came from immunoSEQ multiplex PCR; TCRdb's copy has only in-frame clones and leaves some out. Counted here are about 73,000 clones, over 80% occurring once; the ten biggest clones make up 2.5% to 3%. Sequencing was performed on peripheral blood, taken in the third trimester of pregnancy. The sequence was collected from a female donor in good health, enrolled as a control in a pregnancy study. The chain is built from TRBV13 and TRBJ2-1; 11 bases agree with TRBD2. CDR3 coding DNA: TGTGCCAGCAGCAAGGGACTAGCGGATTACAATGAGCAGTTCTTC. Protein: CASSKGLADYNEQFF.